This TCR beta chain was sequenced in a study of cytotoxic CD8 clonotypes in ibrutinib-treated CLL. For the study at large: The study included 11 to 12 relapsed/refractory and more than 14 treatment-naive patients; 17 had IGHV unmutated disease. Sequenced samples delivered averages of roughly 250,000 productive templates and some 93,000 productive rearrangements.

Depth targeted 1 in 200,000 to 1 in 1 million T cells, averaging approximately 9.9x coverage per clonotype. Sequencing used immunoSEQ multiplex PCR; TCRdb keeps in-frame clones, though not all of them. The data show around 310,000 clones, around four fifths seen once. The V and J ends lost 5 bases and 6 bases respectively, with 10 bases between them. The CDR3 loop spans 12 amino acids. The germline gives CDR1 SGHTA, CDR2 FQGNSA. Cryopreserved PBMCs were the source of approximately 2 micrograms of genomic DNA, which went to TCR beta libraries. The V call is TRBV7-2, the J call TRBJ1-1; D gene uncertain. The origin of this receptor is a human donor with chronic lymphocytic leukemia. The sample was PBMCs, taken before ibrutinib treatment. The CDR3 spells CASSPTAAEAFF. The CDR3, as DNA: TGTGCCAGCAGCCCAACAGCTGCTGAAGCTTTCTTT.